Presented here are 12 T cell receptor beta chains from one specimen sequenced in a study of identical twins. TCRdb used MiXCR to reprocess the 5' RACE reads, holding one entry per CDR3 protein. The repertoire includes roughly 220,000 distinct CDR3 sequences, approximately 5.9% of them detected once, and roughly 15% sits in the top ten. These sequences were also reported in another study, on T cells expressing NK-cell markers.

The sample taken for sequencing was CD8+ T cells sorted from blood. Receptors originate from a young woman in good health.

There are a few counts of this clonotype. The chain combines TRBV20-1 with TRBJ2-3; TRBD2 might be the D (6 bases). The ends were cut back, 6 bases at V and 0 bases at J, with 10 bases in the middle. Germline V gene data show CDR1 as DFQATT and CDR2 as SNEGSKA (reference sequence). The CDR3 is 13 amino acids. CDR3 loop: CSAPGESTDTQYF. The CDR3 DNA reads TGCAGTGCCCCGGGGGAAAGCACAGATACGCAGTATTTT.

This clonotype was seen ten or more times. J is TRBJ2-7 and V is TRBV6-5; D gene uncertain. Trimming took off 6 bases at V and 1 base at J, with 7 bases between the two ends. The CDR3 is 12 residues long. The germline V gene has CDR1 MNHEY and CDR2 SVGAGI. The CDR3 spells CASSSTSYEQYF. In nucleotides, the CDR3 is TGTGCCAGCAGCTCTACATCCTACGAGCAGTACTTC.

This clonotype was counted a few times. The V call is TRBV27, the J call TRBJ1-5; D might be TRBD1 (6 bases). The germline gives CDR1 MNHEY, CDR2 SMNVEV (reference sequence). V was shortened by 8 bases and J by 0 bases, with 8 bases between the two germline ends. The CDR3 loop spans 13 amino acids. The CDR3 DNA sequence: TGTGCCAGCGGACAGAATAGCAATCAGCCCCAGCATTTT. Amino acids: CASGQNSNQPQHF.

The table lists this clonotype with a few counts. The J gene is TRBJ2-4, the V gene TRBV27; D is uncertain. V was cut by 8 bases and J by 1 base, with 15 bases left in between. This CDR3 is built from 15 residues. The germline gives CDR1 MNHEY, CDR2 SMNVEV (reference sequence). In nucleotides, the CDR3 is TGTGCCAGCCGACCATCGGTAGGGGCCAAAAACATTCAGTACTTC. It codes for CASRPSVGAKNIQYF.

The sample holds a few counts of this clonotype. The chain links TRBV9 to TRBJ1-6, with D possibly being TRBD1 (5 bases). Germline V CDR1 and CDR2: SGDLS, YYNGEE. Trimming removed 0 bases at V and 9 bases at J, with 13 bases between. CDR3 length equals 15 residues. The CDR3 DNA reads as TGTGCCAGCAGCGTAGGGGGCCTGGTTGGTTCACCCCTCCACTTT. Encoded protein: CASSVGGLVGSPLHF.

The chain carries TRBV3-1 and TRBJ1-2; TRBD1 is a possible D gene (5 bases). Trimming removed 1 base from V and 4 bases from J, with 13 bases in between. CDR1 and CDR2 from the germline V gene are LGHDT and YNNKEL (reference sequence). This CDR3 spans 15 amino acids. CDR3 sequence (DNA): TGTGCCAGCAGCCAAGGAAACGGGGCTGGCTATGGCTACACCTTC. Protein product: CASSQGNGAGYGYTF.

Many counts were recorded for this clonotype. The chain carries TRBV9 and TRBJ1-1; perhaps TRBD1 as D (6 bases). The CDR3 covers 15 residues. V was pared by 0 bases and J by 1 base, with 10 bases between. Per the germline V gene, CDR1 is SGDLS and CDR2 is YYNGEE. The CDR3 DNA sequence: TGTGCCAGCAGCGTAGAAGGGGGGCGGAACACTGAAGCTTTCTTT. The encoded protein is CASSVEGGRNTEAFF.

The chain employs TRBV27 and TRBJ2-4; possibly TRBD1 for D (7 bases). Deletions cut 5 bases from V and 3 bases from J, with 14 bases between. Germline CDR1 reads MNHEY; CDR2 reads SMNVEV (reference sequence). The CDR3 is 15 residues long. The CDR3 loop reads CASSTYQGGKNIQYF. Written as DNA, the CDR3 is TGTGCCAGCAGTACCTACCAGGGGGGCAAAAACATTCAGTACTTC.

This clonotype was detected ten times or more. The CDR3: CASSPGTSGLGYF. The CDR3 DNA follows: TGTGCCAGCAGCCCCGGGACTAGCGGGCTTGGTTATTTT. The rearrangement uses TRBV4-2 and TRBJ2-3, with TRBD2 identical over 12 bases. Germline V gene data show CDR1 as LGHNA and CDR2 as YNFKEQ. Trimming removed 4 bases from V and 15 bases from J; junction bases left unmatched: 8. The CDR3 is 13 amino acids.

The chain employs TRBV9 and TRBJ2-2; D uncertain. V dropped 3 bases and J dropped 0 bases, with 9 bases sitting between them. Germline CDR1 is SGDLS and CDR2 is YYNGEE. CDR3 length: 15 residues. The CDR3: CASSAGMANTGELFF. The DNA of the CDR3 is TGTGCCAGCAGCGCCGGAATGGCGAACACCGGGGAGCTGTTTTTT.

The chain recombines TRBV4-1 with TRBJ2-1, with D perhaps matching TRBD1 (6 bases). CDR1 and CDR2 (germline): MGHRA, YSYEKL. V gave up 6 bases and J gave up 5 bases, with 14 bases separating them. There are 14 residues in the CDR3. CDR3 DNA sequence: TGCGCCAGCAGAACCGAAGGACAGAACAATGAGCAGTTCTTC. Protein product: CASRTEGQNNEQFF.

This clonotype showed up many times. The V and J genes are TRBV20-1 and TRBJ2-1; TRBD2 matches at 9 bases. V dropped 4 bases and J dropped 2; count of bases not matched to a gene: 6. The CDR3 sequence is 15 residues long. Germline V gene lookup returns CDR1 DFQATT and CDR2 SNEGSKA (reference sequence). The CDR3: CSAIKSGGPYNEQFF. In DNA, the CDR3 is TGCAGTGCTATCAAAAGCGGGGGGCCCTACAATGAGCAGTTCTTC.